This section outlines one T cell receptor beta chain sequence together with its context. Sequenced by immunoSEQ multiplex PCR; TCRdb stores in-frame clones only, minus some. The table lists 75,000 to 100,000 clones, 70% to 85% of them singletons. This entry belongs to a study of OX40 agonist ivuxolimab in advanced cancers. The germline V gene encodes CDR1 SNHLY and CDR2 FYNNEI. There are 11 residues in the CDR3. V was cut by 2 bases and J by 5 bases, with 2 bases left in between. The chain uses TRBV2 and TRBJ2-3, with D hard to call. The source is an adult with an advanced solid tumor such as melanoma, head and neck, liver or kidney cancer. Material: CD4+ or CD8+ T cells sorted from blood, obtained in a trial of the OX40 agonist ivuxolimab. CDR3 DNA sequence: TGTGCCAGCAGTGAATTAGATACGCAGTATTTT. Translation gives CASSELDTQYF.